The clone carrying this TCR beta chain was seen more than once but under ten times. The length of the CDR3 is 15 residues. CDR1 and CDR2 from the germline V gene are LNHDA and SQIVND (reference sequence). Trimming removed 6 bases at V and 8 bases at J, with 22 bases between. This specimen belongs to a study of T cells in localized non-small cell lung cancer. Using immunoSEQ multiplex PCR, the repertoire was profiled, and TCRdb retains in-frame clones only, with some absent. The sample lists tens of thousands of clones, roughly 86% occurring once. This rearrangement joins TRBV19 to TRBJ1-2; a weak D match, TRBD1 (5 bases). The input for sequencing was peripheral blood, taken before any cancer treatment. This receptor was obtained from a man between 40 and 69 years old with stage I lung adenocarcinoma. CDR3 sequence (DNA): TGTGCCAGTAGCTTGGGGCCGGGGGACCCGCGCGGCTACACCTTC. Translated: CASSLGPGDPRGYTF.